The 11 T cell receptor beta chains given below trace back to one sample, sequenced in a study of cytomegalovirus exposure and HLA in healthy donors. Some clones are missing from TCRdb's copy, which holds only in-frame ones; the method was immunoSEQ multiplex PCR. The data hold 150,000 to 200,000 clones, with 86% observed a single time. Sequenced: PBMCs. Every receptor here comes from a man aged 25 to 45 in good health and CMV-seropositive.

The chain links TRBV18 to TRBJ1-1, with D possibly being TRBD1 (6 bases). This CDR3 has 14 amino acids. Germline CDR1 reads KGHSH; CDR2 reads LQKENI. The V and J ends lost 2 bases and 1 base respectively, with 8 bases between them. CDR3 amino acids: CASSPNRENTEAFF. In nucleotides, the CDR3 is TGTGCCAGCTCACCAAACAGGGAGAACACTGAAGCTTTCTTT.

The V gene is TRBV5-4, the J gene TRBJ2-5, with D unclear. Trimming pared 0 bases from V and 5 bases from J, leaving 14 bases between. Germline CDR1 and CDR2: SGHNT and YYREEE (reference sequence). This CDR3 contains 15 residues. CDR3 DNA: TGTGCCAGCAGCTTGGAAACTTGGGCCGAGGAGACCCAGTACTTC. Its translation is CASSLETWAEETQYF.

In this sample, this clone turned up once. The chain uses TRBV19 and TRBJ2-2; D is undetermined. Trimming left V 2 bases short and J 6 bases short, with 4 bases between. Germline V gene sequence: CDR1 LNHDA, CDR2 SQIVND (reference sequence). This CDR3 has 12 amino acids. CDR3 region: CASSIYSGELFF. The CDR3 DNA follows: TGTGCCAGTAGTATATATTCCGGGGAGCTGTTTTTT.

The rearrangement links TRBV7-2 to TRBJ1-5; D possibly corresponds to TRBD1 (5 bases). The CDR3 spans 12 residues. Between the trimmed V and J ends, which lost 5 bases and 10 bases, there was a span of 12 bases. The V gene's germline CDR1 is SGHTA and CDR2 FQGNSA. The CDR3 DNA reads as TGTGCCAGCAGCCTCGGGACGCTCCCCCAGCATTTT. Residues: CASSLGTLPQHF.

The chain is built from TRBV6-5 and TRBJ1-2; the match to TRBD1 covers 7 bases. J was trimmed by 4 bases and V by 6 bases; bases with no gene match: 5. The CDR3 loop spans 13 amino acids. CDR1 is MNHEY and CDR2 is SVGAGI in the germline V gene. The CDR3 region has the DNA TGTGCCAGCAGAGATAACAGGGGCTATGGCTACACCTTC. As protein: CASRDNRGYGYTF.

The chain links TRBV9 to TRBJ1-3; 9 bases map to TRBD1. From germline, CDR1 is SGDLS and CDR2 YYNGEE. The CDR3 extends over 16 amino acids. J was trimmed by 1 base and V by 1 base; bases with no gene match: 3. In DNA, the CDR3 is TGTGCCAGCAGCGTAACGGGACAGGGATCTGGAAACACCATATATTTT. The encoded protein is CASSVTGQGSGNTIYF.

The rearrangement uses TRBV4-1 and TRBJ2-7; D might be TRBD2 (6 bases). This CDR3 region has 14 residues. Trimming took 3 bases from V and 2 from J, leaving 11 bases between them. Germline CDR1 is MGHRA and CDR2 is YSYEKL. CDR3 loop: CASSHFGGAYEQYF. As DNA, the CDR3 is TGCGCCAGCAGCCACTTCGGCGGGGCCTACGAGCAGTACTTC.

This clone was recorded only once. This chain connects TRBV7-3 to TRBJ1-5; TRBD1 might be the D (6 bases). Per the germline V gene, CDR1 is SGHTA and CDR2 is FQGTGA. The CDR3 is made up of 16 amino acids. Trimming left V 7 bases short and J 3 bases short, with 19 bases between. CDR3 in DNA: TGTGCCAGCAAATTTGAGCGGGCAGGGGCCAATCAGCCCCAGCATTTT. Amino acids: CASKFERAGANQPQHF. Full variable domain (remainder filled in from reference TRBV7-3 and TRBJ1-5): GAGVSQTPSNKVTEKGKYVELRCDPISGHTALYWYRQSLGQGPEFLIYFQGTGAADDSGLPNDRFFAVRPEGSVSTLKIQRTERGDSAVYLCASKFERAGANQPQHFGDGTRLSIL.

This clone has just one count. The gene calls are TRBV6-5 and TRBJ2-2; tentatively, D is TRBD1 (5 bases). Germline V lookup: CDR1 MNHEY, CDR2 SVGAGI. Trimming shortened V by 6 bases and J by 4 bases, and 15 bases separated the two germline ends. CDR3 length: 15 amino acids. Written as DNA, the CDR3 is TGTGCCAGCAGAGTCGACGACAGATCCACCGGGGAGCTGTTTTTT. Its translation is CASRVDDRSTGELFF.

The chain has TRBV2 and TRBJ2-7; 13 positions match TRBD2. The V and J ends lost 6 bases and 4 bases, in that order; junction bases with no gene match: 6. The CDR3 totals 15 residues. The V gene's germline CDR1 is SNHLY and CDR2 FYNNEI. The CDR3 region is CASRARTSGSYEQYF. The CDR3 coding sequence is TGTGCCAGCAGGGCGCGGACTAGCGGGAGTTACGAGCAGTACTTC.

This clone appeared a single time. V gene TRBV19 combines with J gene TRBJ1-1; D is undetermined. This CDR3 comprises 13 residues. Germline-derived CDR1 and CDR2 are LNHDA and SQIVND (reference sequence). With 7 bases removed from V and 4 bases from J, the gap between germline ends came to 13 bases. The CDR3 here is CASTARTRTEAFF. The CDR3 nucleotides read TGTGCCAGTACCGCGAGGACGCGCACTGAAGCTTTCTTT.